The 2 T cell receptor beta chains presented below share a single source sample, sequenced in a study of blood T cells in healthy people across ages. A second about 7 to 12 cycle PCR used barcoded and J-beta primers. TCRdb passed the 5' RACE reads through MiXCR, listing each CDR3 protein once. Altogether around 1,000,000 distinct CDR3 sequences are present, under 30% being singletons, with the ten largest covering around 0.75%. This sample also belongs to another study, concerning T cells of mothers and their children.

Sequences were obtained from blood. These receptors all come from a girl aged 2-9 years in good health.

This clonotype was seen only a few times. The rearrangement links TRBV6-1 to TRBJ2-2, with a tentative D call TRBD2 (5 bases). The CDR3 runs 15 residues. Germline V gene data show CDR1 as MNHNS and CDR2 as SASEGT. V was trimmed by 5 bases and J by 6 bases, leaving 16 bases between them. The CDR3: CASSLGIGVSGELFF. CDR3 nucleotide sequence: TGTGCCAGCAGTCTCGGGATCGGGGTCTCCGGGGAGCTGTTTTTT.

The chain couples TRBV7-2 to TRBJ2-5; maybe TRBD2 (6 bases). The germline gives CDR1 SGHTA, CDR2 FQGNSA. V dropped 2 bases and J dropped 4 bases, with 14 bases sitting between them. This CDR3 is 15 amino acids long. CDR3 DNA sequence: TGTGCCAGCAGCTTATTTCTCGGGGGACTAGAGACCCAGTACTTC. As protein: CASSLFLGGLETQYF.